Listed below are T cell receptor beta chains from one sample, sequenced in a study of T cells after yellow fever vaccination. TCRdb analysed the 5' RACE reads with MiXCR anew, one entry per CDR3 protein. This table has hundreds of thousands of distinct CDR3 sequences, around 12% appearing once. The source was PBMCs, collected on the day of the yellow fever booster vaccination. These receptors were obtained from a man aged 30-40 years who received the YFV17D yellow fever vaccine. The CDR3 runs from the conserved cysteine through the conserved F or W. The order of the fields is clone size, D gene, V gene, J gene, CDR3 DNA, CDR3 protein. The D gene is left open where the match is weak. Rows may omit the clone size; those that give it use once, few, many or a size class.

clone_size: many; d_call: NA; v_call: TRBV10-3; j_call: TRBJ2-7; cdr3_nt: TGTGCCATCAATTCCGGCCCCTACGAGCAGTACTTC; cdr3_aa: CAINSGPYEQYF
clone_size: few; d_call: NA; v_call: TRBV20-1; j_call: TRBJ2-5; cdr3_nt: TGCAGTGCTAGACCACTAGCCGAGACCGAGACCCAGTACTTC; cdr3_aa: CSARPLAETETQYF
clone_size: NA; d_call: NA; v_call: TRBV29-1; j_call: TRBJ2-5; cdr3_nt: TGCAGCCTAAGGACGGCCTCTGGGGAGACCCAGTACTTC; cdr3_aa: CSLRTASGETQYF
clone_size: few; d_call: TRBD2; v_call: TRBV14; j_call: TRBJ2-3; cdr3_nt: TGTGCCAGCAGGAAACTAGCGGGAGTTGGCACAGATACGCAGTATTTT; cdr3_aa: CASRKLAGVGTDTQYF
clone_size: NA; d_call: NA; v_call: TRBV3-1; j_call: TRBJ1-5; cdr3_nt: TGTGCCAGCAGCCAGGGTACGAACAATCAGCCCCAGCATTTT; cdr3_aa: CASSQGTNNQPQHF
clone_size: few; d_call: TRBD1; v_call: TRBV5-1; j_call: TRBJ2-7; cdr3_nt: TGCGCCAGCAGCTTGAGGCCAGGGGGTCCCTACGAGCAGTACTTC; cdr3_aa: CASSLRPGGPYEQYF
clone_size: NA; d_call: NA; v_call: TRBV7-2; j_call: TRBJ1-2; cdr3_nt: TGTGCCAGCAGCTTGGACGGTTCTGGTTTCTATGGCTACACCTTC; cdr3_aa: CASSLDGSGFYGYTF
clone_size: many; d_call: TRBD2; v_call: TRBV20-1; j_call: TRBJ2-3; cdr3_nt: TGCAGTGCGGTCTATGGGGGGAGGGCCACAGATACGCAGTATTTT; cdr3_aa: CSAVYGGRATDTQYF
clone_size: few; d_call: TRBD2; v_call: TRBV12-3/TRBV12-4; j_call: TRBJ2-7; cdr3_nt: TGTGCCAGCAGTTTTAACGGGAGGAACTACGAGCAGTACTTC; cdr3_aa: CASSFNGRNYEQYF
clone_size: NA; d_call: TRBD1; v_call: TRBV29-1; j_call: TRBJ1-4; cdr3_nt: TGCAGCGTTAAGGACAGGTTCTTTAATGAAAAACTGTTTTTT; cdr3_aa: CSVKDRFFNEKLFF
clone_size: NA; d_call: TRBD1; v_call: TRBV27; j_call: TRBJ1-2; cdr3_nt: TGTGCCAGCAGTCCCAATGCAGGGGGTGGCTACACCTTC; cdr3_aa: CASSPNAGGGYTF
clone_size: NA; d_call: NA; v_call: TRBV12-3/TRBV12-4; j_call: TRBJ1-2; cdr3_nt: TGTGCCAGCAGGTCAAGGTCCCTCCATGGCTACACCTTC; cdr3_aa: CASRSRSLHGYTF
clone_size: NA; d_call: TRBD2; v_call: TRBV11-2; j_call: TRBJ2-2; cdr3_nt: TGTGCCAGCAGCTCCCGTTTAGGCTTAGCGGGGGCGAACACCGGGGAGCTGTTTTTT; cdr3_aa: CASSSRLGLAGANTGELFF
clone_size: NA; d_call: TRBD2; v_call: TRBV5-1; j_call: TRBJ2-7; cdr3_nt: TGCGCCAGCAGCTCGGGGACTAGCGGGGTAAGCTCCTACGAGCAGTACTTC; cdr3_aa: CASSSGTSGVSSYEQYF
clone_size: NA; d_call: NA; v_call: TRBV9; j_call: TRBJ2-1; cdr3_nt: TGTGCCAGCAGCGTAGGACAGTGGGGACCCTCCTACAATGAGCAGTTCTTC; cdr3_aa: CASSVGQWGPSYNEQFF
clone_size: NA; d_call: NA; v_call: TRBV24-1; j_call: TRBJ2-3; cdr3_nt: TGTGCCACCAGTGGAGGGACGGGCACAGATACGCAGTATTTT; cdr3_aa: CATSGGTGTDTQYF
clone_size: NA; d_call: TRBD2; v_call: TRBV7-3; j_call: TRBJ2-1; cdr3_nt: TGTGCCAGCAGCATCCGACTAGCGGGGTACAATGAGCAGTTCTTC; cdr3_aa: CASSIRLAGYNEQFF
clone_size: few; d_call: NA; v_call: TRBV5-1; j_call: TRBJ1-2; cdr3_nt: TGCGCCAGCAGCACTGGGACGGGGATCACCTATGGCTACACCTTC; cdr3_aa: CASSTGTGITYGYTF
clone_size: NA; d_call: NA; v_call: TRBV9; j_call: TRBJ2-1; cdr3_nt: TGTGCCAGCAGCGTAGGTCTCCACAATGAGCAGTTCTTC; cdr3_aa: CASSVGLHNEQFF
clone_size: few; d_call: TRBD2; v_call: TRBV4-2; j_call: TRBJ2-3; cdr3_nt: TGTGCCAGCAGCCACGCCGCACCCGGACTAGCGGTAGATACGCAGTATTTT; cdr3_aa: CASSHAAPGLAVDTQYF
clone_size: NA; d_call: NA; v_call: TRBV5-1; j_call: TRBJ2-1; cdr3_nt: TGCGCCAGCCGCCGAGACGTGAACAATGAGCAGTTCTTC; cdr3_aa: CASRRDVNNEQFF
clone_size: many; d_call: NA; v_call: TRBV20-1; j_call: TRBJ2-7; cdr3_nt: TGCAGTGCGAGTAACAGGGCCTACGAGCAGTACTTC; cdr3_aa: CSASNRAYEQYF
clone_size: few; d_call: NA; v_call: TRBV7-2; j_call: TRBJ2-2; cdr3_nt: TGTGCCAGCAGCCGGGACTCCTCCGGGGACGGGGAGCTGTTTTTT; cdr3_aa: CASSRDSSGDGELFF
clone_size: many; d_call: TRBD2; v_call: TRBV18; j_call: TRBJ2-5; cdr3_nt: TGTGCCAGCTCACCAAGACTAGCGGGAAACCAAGAGACCCAGTACTTC; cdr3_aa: CASSPRLAGNQETQYF
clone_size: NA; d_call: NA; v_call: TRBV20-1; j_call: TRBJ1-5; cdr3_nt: TGCAGTGCTAGAAACGAGGGCAATCAGCCCCAGCATTTT; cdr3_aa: CSARNEGNQPQHF
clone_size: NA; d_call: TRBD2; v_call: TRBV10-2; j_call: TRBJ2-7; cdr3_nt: TGCGCCAGCAGGGGGGGGAGGTGGGAGCAGTACTTC; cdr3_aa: CASRGGRWEQYF
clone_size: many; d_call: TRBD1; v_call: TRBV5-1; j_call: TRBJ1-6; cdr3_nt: TGCGCCAGCAGCTTGGAGGGACAGGGCTATTCACCCCTCCACTTT; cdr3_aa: CASSLEGQGYSPLHF
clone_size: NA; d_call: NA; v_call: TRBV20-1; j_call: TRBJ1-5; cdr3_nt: TGCAGTGCTCAAAGAGGGGGGTCGAGCAATCAGCCCCAGCATTTT; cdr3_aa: CSAQRGGSSNQPQHF
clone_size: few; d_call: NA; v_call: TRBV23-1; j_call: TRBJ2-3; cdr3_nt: TGCGCCACCCTAGACTACACAGATACGCAGTATTTT; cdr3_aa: CATLDYTDTQYF
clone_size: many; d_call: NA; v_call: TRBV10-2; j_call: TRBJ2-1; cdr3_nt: TGCGCCAGCAGTGAGAAGGAGACCTACAATGAGCAGTTCTTC; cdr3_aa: CASSEKETYNEQFF
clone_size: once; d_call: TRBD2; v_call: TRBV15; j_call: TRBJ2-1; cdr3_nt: TGTGCCACCAGCAGAGATGCGGGGGATGAGCAGTTCTTC; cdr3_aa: CATSRDAGDEQFF
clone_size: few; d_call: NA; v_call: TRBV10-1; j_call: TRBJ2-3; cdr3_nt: TGCGCCAGCGGCCTAATTAAGGGAGACGCAGATACGCAGTATTTT; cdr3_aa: CASGLIKGDADTQYF
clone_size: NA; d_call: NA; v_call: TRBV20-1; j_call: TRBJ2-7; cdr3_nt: TGCAGTGCCAGGACAAGCTATGAGAACTACGAGCAGTACTTC; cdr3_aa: CSARTSYENYEQYF
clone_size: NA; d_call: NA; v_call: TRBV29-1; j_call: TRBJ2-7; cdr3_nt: TGCAGCGTTCAGGTCCGGGGGACCTACGAGCAGTACTTC; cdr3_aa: CSVQVRGTYEQYF
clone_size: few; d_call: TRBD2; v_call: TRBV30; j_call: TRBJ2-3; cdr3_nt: TGTGCCTGGAGTCCGCGGGGGGACACAGATACGCAGTATTTT; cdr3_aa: CAWSPRGDTDTQYF
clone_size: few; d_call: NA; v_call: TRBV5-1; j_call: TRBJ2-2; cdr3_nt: TGCGCCAGCAGCTTGGACAGGGCTAGTTGGGAGCTGTTTTTT; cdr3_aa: CASSLDRASWELFF
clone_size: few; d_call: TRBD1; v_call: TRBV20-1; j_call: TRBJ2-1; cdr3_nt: TGCAGTGCTATTCCGGGACAGGGCTACAATGAGCAGTTCTTC; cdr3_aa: CSAIPGQGYNEQFF
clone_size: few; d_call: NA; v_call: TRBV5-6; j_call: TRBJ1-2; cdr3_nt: TGTGCCAGCAGCTTGTTAGGACCGACCTATGGCTACACCTTC; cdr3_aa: CASSLLGPTYGYTF
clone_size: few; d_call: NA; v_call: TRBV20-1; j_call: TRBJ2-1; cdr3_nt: TGCAGTGCTCCTTCGGCGCGGGGTCTTTCCTACAATGAGCAGTTCTTC; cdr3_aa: CSAPSARGLSYNEQFF
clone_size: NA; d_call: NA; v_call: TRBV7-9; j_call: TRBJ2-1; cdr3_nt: TGTGCCAGCAGCCCCGAAGGGGGGCGAGATTACAATGAGCAGTTCTTC; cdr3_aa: CASSPEGGRDYNEQFF
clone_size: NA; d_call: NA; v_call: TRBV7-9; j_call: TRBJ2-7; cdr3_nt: TGTGCCAGCAGCTTAGGAGAAGGGGTCAGGGAGCAGTACTTC; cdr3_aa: CASSLGEGVREQYF
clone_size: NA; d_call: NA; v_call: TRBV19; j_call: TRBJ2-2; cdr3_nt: TGTGCCAGTACAAAATTACCAGGGGTCACCGGGGAGCTGTTTTTT; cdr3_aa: CASTKLPGVTGELFF
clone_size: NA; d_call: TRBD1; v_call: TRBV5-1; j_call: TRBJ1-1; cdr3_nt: TGCGCCAGCAGCGACCTGGACAGGGCGCAAGAAGCTTTCTTT; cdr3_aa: CASSDLDRAQEAFF
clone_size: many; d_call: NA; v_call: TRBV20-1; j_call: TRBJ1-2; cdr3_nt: TGCAGTGCTAGAGATAGGGGCCTCTATGGCTACACCTTC; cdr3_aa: CSARDRGLYGYTF
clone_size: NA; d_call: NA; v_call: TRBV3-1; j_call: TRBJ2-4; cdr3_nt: TGTGCCAGCTCCCCGGCCCAGGGGAACATTCAGTACTTC; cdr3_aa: CASSPAQGNIQYF
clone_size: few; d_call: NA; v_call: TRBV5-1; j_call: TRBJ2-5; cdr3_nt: TGCGCCAGCAGAGAGACAGGTCAAGAGACCCAGTACTTC; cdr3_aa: CASRETGQETQYF
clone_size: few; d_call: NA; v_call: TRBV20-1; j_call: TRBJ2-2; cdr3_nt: TGCAGTGCTAGGGTTCGGTTGAACACCGGGGAGCTGTTTTTT; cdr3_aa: CSARVRLNTGELFF
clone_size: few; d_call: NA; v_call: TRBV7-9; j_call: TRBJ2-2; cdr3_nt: TGTGCCAGCAGCTCTCCCCCCCCCACCGGGGAGCTGTTTTTT; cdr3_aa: CASSSPPPTGELFF
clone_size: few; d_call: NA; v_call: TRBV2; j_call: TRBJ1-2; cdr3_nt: TGTGCCAGCAGTGTTAACGGCCTTAATAGCTACACCTTC; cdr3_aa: CASSVNGLNSYTF